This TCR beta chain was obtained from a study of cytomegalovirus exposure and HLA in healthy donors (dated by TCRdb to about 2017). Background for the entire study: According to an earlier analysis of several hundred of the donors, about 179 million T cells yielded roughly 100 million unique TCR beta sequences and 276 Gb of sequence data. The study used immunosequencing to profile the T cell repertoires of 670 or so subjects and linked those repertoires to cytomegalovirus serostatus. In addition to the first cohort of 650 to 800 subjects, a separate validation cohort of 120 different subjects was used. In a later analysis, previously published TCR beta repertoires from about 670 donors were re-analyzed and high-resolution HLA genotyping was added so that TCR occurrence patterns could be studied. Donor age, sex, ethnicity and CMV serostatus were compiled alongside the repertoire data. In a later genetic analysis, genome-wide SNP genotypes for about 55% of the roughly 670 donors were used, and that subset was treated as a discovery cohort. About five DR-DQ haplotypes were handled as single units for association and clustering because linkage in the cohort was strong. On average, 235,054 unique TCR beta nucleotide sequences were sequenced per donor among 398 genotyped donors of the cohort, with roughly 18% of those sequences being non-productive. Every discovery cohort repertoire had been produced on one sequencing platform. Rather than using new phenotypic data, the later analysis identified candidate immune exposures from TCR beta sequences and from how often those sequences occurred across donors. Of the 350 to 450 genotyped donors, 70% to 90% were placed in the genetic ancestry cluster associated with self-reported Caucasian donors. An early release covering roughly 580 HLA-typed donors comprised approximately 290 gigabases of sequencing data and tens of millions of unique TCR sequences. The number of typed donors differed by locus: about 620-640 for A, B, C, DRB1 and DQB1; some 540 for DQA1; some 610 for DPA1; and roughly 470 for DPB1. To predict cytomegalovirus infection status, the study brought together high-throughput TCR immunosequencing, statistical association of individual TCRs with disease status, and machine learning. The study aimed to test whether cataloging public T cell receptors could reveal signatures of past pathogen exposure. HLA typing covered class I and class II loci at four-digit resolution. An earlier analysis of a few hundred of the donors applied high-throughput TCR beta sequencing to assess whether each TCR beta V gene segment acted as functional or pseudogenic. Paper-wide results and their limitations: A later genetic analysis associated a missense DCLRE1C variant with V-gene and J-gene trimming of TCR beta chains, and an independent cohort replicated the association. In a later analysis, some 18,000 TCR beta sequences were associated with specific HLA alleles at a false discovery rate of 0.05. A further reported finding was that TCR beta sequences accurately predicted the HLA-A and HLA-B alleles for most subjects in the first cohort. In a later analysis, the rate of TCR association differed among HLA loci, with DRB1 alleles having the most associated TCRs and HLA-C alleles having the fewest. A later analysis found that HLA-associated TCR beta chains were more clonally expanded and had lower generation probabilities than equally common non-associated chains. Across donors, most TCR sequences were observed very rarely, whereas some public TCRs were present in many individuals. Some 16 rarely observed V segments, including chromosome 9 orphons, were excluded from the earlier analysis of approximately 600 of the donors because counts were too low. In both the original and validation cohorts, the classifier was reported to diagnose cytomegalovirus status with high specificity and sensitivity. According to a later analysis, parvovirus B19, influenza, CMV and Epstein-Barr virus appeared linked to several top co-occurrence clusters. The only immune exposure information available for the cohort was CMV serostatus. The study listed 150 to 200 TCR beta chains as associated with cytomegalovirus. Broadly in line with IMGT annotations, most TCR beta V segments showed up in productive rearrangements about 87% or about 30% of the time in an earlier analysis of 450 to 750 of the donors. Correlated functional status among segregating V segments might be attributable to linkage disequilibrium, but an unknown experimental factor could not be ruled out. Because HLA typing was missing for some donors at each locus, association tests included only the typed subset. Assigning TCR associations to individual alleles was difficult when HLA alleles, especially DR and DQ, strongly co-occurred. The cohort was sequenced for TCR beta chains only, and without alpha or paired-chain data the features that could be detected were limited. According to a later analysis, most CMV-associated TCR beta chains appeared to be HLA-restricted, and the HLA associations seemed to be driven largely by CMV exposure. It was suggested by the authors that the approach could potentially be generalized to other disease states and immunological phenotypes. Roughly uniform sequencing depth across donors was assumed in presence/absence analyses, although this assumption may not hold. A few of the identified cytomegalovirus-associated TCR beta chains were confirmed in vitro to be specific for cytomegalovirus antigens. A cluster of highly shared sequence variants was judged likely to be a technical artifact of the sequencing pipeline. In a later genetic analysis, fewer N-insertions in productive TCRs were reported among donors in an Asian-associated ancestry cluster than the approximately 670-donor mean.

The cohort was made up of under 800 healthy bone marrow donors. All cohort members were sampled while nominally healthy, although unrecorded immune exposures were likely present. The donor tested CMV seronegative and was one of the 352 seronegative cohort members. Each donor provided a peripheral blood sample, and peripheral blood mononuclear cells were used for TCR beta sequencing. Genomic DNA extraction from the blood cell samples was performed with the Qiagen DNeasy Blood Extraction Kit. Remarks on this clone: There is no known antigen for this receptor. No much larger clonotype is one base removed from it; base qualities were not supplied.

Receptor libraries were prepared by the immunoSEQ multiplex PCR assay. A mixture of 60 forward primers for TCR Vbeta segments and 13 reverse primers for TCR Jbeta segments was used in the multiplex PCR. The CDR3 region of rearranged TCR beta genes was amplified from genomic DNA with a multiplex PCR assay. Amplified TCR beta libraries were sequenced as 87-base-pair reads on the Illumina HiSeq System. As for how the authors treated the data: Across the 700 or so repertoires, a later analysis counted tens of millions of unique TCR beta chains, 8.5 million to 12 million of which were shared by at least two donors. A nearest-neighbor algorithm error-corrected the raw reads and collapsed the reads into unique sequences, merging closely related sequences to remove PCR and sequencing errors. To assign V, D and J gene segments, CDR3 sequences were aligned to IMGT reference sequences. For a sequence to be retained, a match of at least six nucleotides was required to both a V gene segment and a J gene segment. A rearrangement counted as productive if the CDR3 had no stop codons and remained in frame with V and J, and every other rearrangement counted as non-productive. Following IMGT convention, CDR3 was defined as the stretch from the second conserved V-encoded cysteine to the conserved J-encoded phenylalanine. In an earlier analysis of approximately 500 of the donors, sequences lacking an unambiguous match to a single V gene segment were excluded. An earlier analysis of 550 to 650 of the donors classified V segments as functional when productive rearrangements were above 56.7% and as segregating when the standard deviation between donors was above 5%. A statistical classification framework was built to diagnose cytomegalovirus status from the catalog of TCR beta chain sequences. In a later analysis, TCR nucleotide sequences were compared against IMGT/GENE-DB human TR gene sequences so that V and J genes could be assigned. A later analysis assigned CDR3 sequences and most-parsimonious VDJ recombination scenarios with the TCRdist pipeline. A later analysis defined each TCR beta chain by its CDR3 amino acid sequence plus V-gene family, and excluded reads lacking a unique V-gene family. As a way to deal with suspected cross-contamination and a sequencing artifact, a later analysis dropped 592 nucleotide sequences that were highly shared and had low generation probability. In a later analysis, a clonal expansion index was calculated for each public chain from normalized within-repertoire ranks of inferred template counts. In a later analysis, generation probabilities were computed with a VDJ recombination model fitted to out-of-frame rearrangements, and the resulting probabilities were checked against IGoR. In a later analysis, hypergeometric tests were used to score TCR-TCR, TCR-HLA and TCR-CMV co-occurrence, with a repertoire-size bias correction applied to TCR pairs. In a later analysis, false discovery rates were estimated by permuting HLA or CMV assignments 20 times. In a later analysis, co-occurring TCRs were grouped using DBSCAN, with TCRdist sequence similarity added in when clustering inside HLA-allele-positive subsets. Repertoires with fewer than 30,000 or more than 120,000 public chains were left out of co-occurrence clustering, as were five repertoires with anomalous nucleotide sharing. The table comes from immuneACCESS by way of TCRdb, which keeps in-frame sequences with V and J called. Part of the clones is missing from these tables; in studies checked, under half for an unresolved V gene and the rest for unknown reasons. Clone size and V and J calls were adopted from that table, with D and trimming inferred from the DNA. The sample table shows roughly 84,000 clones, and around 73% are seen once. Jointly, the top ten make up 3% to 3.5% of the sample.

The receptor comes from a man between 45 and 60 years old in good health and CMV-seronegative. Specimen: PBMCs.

The encoded CDR3 is CASSPRQGTEAFF. The sequenced DNA is TGTGCCAGCTCACCCAGACAGGGCACTGAAGCTTTCTTT. Here the chain combines TRBV18 and TRBJ1-1; TRBD1 fits 7 bases in the junction. The CDR3 spans 13 residues, from the cysteine through the phenylalanine. Here the CDR3 DNA is all that survives: 39 bases in frame from base 1. The junction shows trimming of 3 bases on V and 4 bases on J, and the gene matches do not reach 2 bases of it. Per the germline V gene, KGHSH is the CDR1 and LQKENI is the CDR2.